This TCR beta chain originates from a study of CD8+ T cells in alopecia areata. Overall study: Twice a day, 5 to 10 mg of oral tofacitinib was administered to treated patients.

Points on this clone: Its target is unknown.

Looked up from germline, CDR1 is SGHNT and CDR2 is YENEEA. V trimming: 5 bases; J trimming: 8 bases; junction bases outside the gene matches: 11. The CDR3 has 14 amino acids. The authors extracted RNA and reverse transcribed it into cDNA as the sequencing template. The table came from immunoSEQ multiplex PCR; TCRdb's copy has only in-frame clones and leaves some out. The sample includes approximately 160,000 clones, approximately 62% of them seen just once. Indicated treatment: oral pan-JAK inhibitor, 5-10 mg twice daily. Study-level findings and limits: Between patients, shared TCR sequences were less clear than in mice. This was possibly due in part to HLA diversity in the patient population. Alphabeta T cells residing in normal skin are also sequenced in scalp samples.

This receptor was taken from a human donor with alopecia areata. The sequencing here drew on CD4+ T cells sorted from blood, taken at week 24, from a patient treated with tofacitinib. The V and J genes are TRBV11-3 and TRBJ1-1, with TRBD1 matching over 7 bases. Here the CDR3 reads CASSPQGVTGEAFF. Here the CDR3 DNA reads TGTGCCAGCAGCCCCCAGGGGGTCACTGGCGAAGCTTTCTTT.